This TCR beta chain was observed in a study of blood T cell repertoires in COVID-19. As for the study in general: Acute-phase and convalescent COVID-19 samples originated in the United States, Italy and Spain. T cells, B-cell-depleted T cells, or PBMCs provided the cDNA or gDNA that served as material.

This CDR3 is 13 amino acids long. CDR1 and CDR2 (germline): LGHDT, YNNKEL (reference sequence). Trimming took 2 bases from V and 4 from J, leaving 6 bases between them. Assay: immunoSEQ multiplex PCR; the TCRdb copy retains only in-frame clones and omits some. The sample includes approximately 220,000 clones, 84% of them seen just once. The sequencing input was peripheral blood. This rearrangement joins TRBV3-1 (or the pseudogene TRBV3-2) to TRBJ2-1; TRBD2 is a possible D gene (5 bases). The TCR comes from a woman aged 55 to 70 with acute or convalescent COVID-19. Written as DNA, the CDR3 is TGTGCCAGCAGCCAACGGGGTTACAATGAGCAGTTCTTC. Translating it yields CASSQRGYNEQFF.